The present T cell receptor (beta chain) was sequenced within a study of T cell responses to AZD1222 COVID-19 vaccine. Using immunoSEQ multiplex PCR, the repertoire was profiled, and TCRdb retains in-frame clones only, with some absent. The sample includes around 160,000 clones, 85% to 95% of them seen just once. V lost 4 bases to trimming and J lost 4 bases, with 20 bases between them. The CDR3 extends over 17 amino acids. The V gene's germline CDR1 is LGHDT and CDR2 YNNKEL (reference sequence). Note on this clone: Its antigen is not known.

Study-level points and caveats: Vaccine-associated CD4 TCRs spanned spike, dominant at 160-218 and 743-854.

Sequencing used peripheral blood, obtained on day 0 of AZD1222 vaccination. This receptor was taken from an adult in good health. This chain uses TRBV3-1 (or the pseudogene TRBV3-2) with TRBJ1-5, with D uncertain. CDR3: CASSPGLSGLGNQPQHF. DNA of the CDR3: TGTGCCAGCAGCCCTGGCTTGAGCGGGCTGGGGAATCAGCCCCAGCATTTT.